This entry features one TCR beta chain sequence. This clone occurred a few times. No cognate antigen has been identified for it. No base quality values were provided; no much bigger clone lies one nucleotide off. Receptor libraries were prepared by the immunoSEQ multiplex PCR assay. The multiplex PCR relied on a mix of 60 forward primers for TCR Vbeta segments and 13 reverse primers for TCR Jbeta segments. Amplification of the CDR3 region of rearranged TCR beta genes was performed with a multiplex PCR assay on genomic DNA. The Illumina HiSeq System was used to sequence the amplified TCR beta libraries as 87-base-pair reads. The paper's processing steps were these. In a later analysis, approximately 74 million unique TCR beta chains were counted across the roughly 610 repertoires, and around 10 million of these chains were shared by at least two donors. Raw reads were error-corrected and collapsed into unique sequences by a nearest-neighbor algorithm in which closely related sequences were merged to remove PCR and sequencing errors. Alignment of CDR3 sequences to IMGT reference sequences was used to assign V, D and J gene segments. For a sequence to be retained, a match of at least six nucleotides to both a V gene segment and a J gene segment was required. Rearrangements were called productive when the CDR3 lacked stop codons and stayed in frame with V and J; all others were non-productive. CDR3 was defined according to IMGT convention as the region running from the second conserved V-encoded cysteine to the conserved J-encoded phenylalanine. The earlier analysis of about 590 of the donors excluded sequences that lacked an unambiguous match to a single V gene segment. An earlier analysis of 450 to 650 of the donors called V segments functional above 56.7% productive rearrangements and segregating when the between-donor standard deviation exceeded 5%. To diagnose cytomegalovirus status from the catalog of TCR beta chain sequences, a statistical classification framework was built. V and J gene assignment, in a later analysis, came from comparing TCR nucleotide sequences with IMGT/GENE-DB human TR gene sequences. In a later analysis, CDR3 sequences and most-parsimonious VDJ recombination scenarios were assigned using the TCRdist pipeline. In a later analysis, each TCR beta chain was defined by its CDR3 amino acid sequence together with its V-gene family, and reads lacking a unique V-gene family were excluded. A later analysis removed several hundred highly shared, low-generation-probability nucleotide sequences to deal with suspected cross-contamination and a sequencing artifact. In a later analysis, a clonal expansion index for each public chain was calculated from normalized within-repertoire ranks of inferred template counts. In a later analysis, generation probabilities were computed with a VDJ recombination model fitted to out-of-frame rearrangements, and the resulting probabilities were checked against IGoR. In a later analysis, TCR-TCR, TCR-HLA and TCR-CMV co-occurrence was scored with hypergeometric tests, and a repertoire-size bias correction was applied to TCR pairs. False discovery rates were estimated in a later analysis by permuting HLA or CMV assignments 20 times. In a later analysis, co-occurring TCRs were grouped using DBSCAN, with TCRdist sequence similarity added in when clustering inside HLA-allele-positive subsets. Repertoires with fewer than 30,000 or more than 120,000 public chains were left out of co-occurrence clustering, as were four to six repertoires with anomalous nucleotide sharing. The table comes from immuneACCESS by way of TCRdb, which keeps in-frame sequences with V and J called. Part of the clones is missing from these tables; in studies checked, under half for an unresolved V gene and the rest for unknown reasons. For V, J and clone size, that table is used; D and trimming come from the DNA. Within this sample are more than 95,000 clones, with 9% to 10% of them counted one time only. The ten biggest clones cover less than 4% of the sample.

The CDR3 numbers 13 residues from cysteine through phenylalanine. The DNA shown is the 39-base CDR3, in frame from base 1. Relative to germline, V is 5 bases shorter and J is 9 bases shorter, with 14 bases between their ends. Looking up the germline V gene yields CDR1 MDHEN and CDR2 SYDVKM. These data come from a study of cytomegalovirus exposure and HLA in healthy donors (dated by TCRdb to about 2017). Background on the whole study: An earlier analysis of roughly 500 of the donors reported about 250 Gb of sequence data and 100 million to 130 million unique TCR beta sequences from about 179 million T cells. Roughly 300 gigabases of sequencing data and approximately 92 million unique TCR sequences made up an early release that covered 500 to 650 HLA-typed donors. HLA typing covered class I and class II loci at four-digit resolution. Alongside the repertoire data, information on donor age, sex, ethnicity and CMV serostatus was compiled. Using immunosequencing, the study profiled T cell repertoires from around 670 subjects and related those repertoires to cytomegalovirus serostatus. All discovery cohort repertoires had been generated on a single sequencing platform. Of the roughly 390 genotyped donors, 75% to 85% were placed in the genetic ancestry cluster associated with self-reported Caucasian donors. Rather than drawing on any new phenotypic data, the later analysis identified candidate immune exposures from TCR beta sequences and the way those sequences occurred across donors. A separate validation cohort of approximately 130 different subjects was used in addition to the 666-subject first cohort. To predict cytomegalovirus infection status, the study brought together high-throughput TCR immunosequencing, statistical association of individual TCRs with disease status, and machine learning. Because of strong linkage in the cohort, roughly five DR-DQ haplotypes were treated as single units for association and clustering. On average, over 200,000 unique TCR beta nucleotide sequences were sequenced per donor among a few hundred genotyped donors of the cohort, with 15% to 20% of those sequences being non-productive. In a later genetic analysis, genome-wide SNP genotypes for about three fifths of the roughly 670 donors were used, and that subset was treated as a discovery cohort. In an earlier analysis of a few hundred of the donors, high-throughput TCR beta sequencing was used to judge whether each TCR beta V gene segment behaved as functional or pseudogenic. Typing coverage differed by locus: A, B, C, DRB1 and DQB1 were typed in roughly 620-630 donors, DQA1 in about 550, DPA1 in approximately 600, and DPB1 in just under 480. The study was designed to test whether signatures of past pathogen exposure could be identified by cataloging public T cell receptors. In a later analysis, previously published TCR beta repertoires from 670 or so donors were re-analyzed and high-resolution HLA genotyping was added so that TCR occurrence patterns could be studied.

The cohort comprised 550 to 700 healthy bone marrow donors. All cohort members were sampled while nominally healthy, although unrecorded immune exposures were likely present. The donor tested CMV seronegative and was one of the 352 seronegative cohort members. A peripheral blood sample was collected from each donor, and TCR beta sequencing was performed on peripheral blood mononuclear cells. The Qiagen DNeasy Blood Extraction Kit was used to extract genomic DNA from the blood cell samples. Beyond this particular receptor, the publication reports: A later genetic analysis associated a missense DCLRE1C variant with V-gene and J-gene trimming of TCR beta chains, and an independent cohort replicated the association. Because HLA typing was missing for some donors at each locus, association tests included only the typed subset. A later analysis reported that several top co-occurrence clusters appeared linked to parvovirus B19, influenza, CMV and Epstein-Barr virus. In a later analysis, the rate of TCR association differed among HLA loci, with DRB1 alleles having the most associated TCRs and HLA-C alleles having the fewest. The study gave a list of 150 to 200 TCR beta chains associated with cytomegalovirus. Some IMGT-functional V segments, including TRBV6-2 and TRBV6-3, could not be distinguished by the 87-base-pair reads and were therefore excluded. Because counts were too low, fewer than 20 rarely observed V segments, including chromosome 9 orphons, were excluded from the earlier analysis of roughly 580 of the donors. In an earlier analysis of 587 of the donors, most TCR beta V segments appeared in productive rearrangements about 90% or about 30% of the time, broadly matching IMGT annotations. A group of highly shared sequence variants was considered likely to be a technical artifact of the sequencing pipeline. At a false discovery rate of 0.05, a later analysis linked 15,000 to 20,000 TCR beta sequences to specific HLA alleles. Linkage disequilibrium might explain the correlated functional status among segregating V segments, but an unknown experimental factor could not be ruled out. The classifier was reported to diagnose cytomegalovirus status with high specificity and sensitivity in both the original and validation cohorts. It was suggested by the authors that the approach could potentially be generalized to other disease states and immunological phenotypes. In vitro tests confirmed that three of the cytomegalovirus-associated TCR beta chains recognize cytomegalovirus antigens. In a later analysis, HLA-associated TCR beta chains showed more clonal expansion and lower generation probabilities than non-associated chains that were equally common. Immune exposure information for the cohort was limited to CMV serostatus. A further reported finding was that TCR beta sequences accurately predicted the HLA-A and HLA-B alleles for most subjects in the first cohort. A later genetic analysis reported fewer N-insertions in productive TCRs among donors in an Asian-associated ancestry cluster than the roughly 640-donor mean. Most CMV-associated TCR beta chains appeared to be HLA-restricted in a later analysis, and the HLA associations seemed to be driven largely by CMV exposure. While some public TCRs were present in many individuals, most TCR sequences turned up only very rarely across donors. The presence/absence analyses assumed that sequencing depth was roughly uniform across donors, and that assumption may not be true. When HLA alleles, especially DR and DQ, strongly co-occurred, attributing TCR associations to individual alleles was difficult. In this cohort, only TCR beta chains were sequenced, and detectable features were limited by the absence of alpha or paired-chain data.

This clonotype originated in a young man in good health and CMV-seronegative. This chain joins TRBV28 to TRBJ1-5, with a weak D call of TRBD1 (5 bases match). Sequenced: PBMCs. The CDR3 has the sequence CASSRVRGGPQHF. At the DNA level, the sequence is TGTGCCAGCAGTCGGGTTCGCGGGGGGCCCCAGCATTTT.